This T cell receptor beta chain was captured by sequencing in a study of somatic mutations in cytotoxic T cells in rheumatoid arthritis. Germline CDR1 is PRHDT and CDR2 is FYEKMQ (reference sequence). Trimming pared 2 bases from V and 0 bases from J, leaving 14 bases between. This CDR3 has 17 residues. Whole-study findings and limits: Reported slight underrepresentation of TRBV07 in rheumatoid arthritis patients was not subjected to multiple-comparison adjustment. Healthy controls showed no age-related rise in CD8+ clonality, whereas rheumatoid arthritis patients did.

Authors' data handling: Patient CD8+ clones exceeding 1% seldom corresponded to published virus-specific TCRB sequences. TCRdb's table, derived via immunoSEQ multiplex PCR, lists solely in-frame clones and lacks some. V and J calls and clone size are copied from that table; D and trimming were computed from the DNA. The profile shows 23,000 or so clones, roughly 80% of them singletons. The count of this clone is one. The antigen is unknown. The chain has TRBV13 and TRBJ2-1; no clear D gene. What was sequenced was CD8+ T cells sorted from blood. The clonotype was recovered from an adult with rheumatoid arthritis. In DNA, the CDR3 is TGTGCCAGCAGCTTAAACCTGCCCGTGAGCTCCTACAATGAGCAGTTCTTC. This sequence encodes CASSLNLPVSSYNEQFF.